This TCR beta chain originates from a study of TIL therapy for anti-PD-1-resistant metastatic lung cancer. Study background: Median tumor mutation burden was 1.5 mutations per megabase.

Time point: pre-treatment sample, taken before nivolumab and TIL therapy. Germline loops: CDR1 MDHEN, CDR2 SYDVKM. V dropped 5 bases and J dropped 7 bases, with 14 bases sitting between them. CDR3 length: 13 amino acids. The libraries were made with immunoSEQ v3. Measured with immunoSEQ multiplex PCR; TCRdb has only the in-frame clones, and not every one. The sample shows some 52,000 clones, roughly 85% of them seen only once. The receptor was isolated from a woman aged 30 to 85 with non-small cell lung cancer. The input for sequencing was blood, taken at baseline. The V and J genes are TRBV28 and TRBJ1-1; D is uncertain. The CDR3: CASSLPPIGEAFF. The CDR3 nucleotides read TGTGCCAGCAGTCTACCTCCTATAGGTGAAGCTTTCTTT.